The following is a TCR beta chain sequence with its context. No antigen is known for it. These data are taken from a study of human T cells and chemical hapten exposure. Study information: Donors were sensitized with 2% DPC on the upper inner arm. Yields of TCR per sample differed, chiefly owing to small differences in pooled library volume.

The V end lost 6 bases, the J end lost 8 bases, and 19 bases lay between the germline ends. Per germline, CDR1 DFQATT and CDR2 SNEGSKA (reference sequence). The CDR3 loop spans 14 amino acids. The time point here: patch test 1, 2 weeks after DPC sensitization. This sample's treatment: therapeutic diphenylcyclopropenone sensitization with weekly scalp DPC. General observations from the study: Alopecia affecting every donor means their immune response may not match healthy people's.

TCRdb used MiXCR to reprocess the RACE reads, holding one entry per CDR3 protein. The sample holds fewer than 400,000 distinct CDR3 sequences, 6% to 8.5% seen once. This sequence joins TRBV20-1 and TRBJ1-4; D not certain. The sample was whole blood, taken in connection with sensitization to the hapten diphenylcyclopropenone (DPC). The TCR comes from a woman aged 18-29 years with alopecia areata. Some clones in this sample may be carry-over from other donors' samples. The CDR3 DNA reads TGCAGTGCGACGGCTCCAGCCCAGAGAGAAAAACTGTTTTTT. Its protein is CSATAPAQREKLFF.